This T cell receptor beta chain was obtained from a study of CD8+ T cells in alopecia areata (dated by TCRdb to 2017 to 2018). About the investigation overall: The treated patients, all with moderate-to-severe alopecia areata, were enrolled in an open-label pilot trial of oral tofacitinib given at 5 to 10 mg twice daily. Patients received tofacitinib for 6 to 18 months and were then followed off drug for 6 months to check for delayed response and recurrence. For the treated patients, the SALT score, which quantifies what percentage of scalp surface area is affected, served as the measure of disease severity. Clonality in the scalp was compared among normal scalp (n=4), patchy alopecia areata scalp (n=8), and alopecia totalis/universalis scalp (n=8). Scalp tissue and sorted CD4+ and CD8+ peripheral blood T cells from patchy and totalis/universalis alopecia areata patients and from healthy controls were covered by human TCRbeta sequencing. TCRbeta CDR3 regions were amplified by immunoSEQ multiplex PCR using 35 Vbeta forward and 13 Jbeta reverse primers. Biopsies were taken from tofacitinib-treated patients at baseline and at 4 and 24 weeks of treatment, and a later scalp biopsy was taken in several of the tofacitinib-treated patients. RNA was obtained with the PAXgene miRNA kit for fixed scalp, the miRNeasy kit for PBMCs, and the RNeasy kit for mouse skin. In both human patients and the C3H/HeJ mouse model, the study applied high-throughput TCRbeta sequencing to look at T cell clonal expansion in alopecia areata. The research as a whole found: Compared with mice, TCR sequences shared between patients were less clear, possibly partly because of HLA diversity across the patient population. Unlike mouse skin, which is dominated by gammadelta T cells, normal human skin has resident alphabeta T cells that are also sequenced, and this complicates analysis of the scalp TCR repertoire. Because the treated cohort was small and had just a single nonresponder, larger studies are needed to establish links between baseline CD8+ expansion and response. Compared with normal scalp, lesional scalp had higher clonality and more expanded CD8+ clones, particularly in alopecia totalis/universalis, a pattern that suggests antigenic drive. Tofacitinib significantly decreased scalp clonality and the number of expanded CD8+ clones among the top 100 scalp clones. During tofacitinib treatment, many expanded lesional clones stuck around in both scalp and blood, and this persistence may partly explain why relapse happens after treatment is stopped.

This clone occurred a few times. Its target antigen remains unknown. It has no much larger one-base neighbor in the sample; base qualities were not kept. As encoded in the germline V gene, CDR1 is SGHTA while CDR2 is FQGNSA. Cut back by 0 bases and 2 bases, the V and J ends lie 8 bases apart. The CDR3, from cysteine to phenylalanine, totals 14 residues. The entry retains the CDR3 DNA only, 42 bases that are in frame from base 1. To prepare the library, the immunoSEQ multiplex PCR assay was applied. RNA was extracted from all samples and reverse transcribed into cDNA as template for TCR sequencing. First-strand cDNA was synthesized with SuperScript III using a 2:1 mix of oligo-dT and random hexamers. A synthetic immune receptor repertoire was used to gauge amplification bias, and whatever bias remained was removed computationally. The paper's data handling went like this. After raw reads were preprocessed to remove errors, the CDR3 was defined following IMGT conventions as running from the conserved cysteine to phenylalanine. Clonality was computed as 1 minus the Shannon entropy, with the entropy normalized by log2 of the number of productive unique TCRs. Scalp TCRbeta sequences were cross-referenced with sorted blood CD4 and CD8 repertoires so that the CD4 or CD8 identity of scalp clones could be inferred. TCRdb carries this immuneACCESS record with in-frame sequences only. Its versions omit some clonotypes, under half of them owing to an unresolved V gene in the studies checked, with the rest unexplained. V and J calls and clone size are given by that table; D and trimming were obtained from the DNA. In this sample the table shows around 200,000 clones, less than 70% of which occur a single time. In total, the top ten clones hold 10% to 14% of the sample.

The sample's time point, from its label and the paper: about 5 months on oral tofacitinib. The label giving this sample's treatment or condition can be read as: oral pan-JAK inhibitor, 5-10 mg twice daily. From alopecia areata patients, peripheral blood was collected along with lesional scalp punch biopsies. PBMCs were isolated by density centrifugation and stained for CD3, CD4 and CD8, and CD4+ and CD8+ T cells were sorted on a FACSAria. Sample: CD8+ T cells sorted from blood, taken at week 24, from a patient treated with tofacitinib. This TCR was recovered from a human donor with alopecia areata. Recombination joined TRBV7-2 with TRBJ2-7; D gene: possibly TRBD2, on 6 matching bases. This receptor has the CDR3 CASSLALATYEQYF. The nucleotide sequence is TGTGCCAGCAGCTTAGCTCTAGCGACCTACGAGCAGTACTTC. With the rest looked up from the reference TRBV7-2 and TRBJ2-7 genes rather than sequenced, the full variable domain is GAGVSQSPSNKVTEKGKDVELRCDPISGHTALYWYRQSLGQGLEFLIYFQGNSAPDKSGLPSDRFSAERTGGSVSTLTIQRTQQEDSAVYLCASSLALATYEQYFGPGTRLTVT.